These T cell receptor beta chains were read from a single sample in a study of cytomegalovirus exposure and HLA in healthy donors. The data were produced by immunoSEQ multiplex PCR, yet TCRdb's version contains in-frame clones alone and is incomplete. This repertoire comprises around 63,000 clones; its ten largest clones make up approximately 1.6%. Sequenced sample: PBMCs. These receptors all come from a woman under 40 in good health and CMV-seronegative. Each CDR3 is given with its conserved first and last residue. The order of the fields is J gene, V gene, D gene, CDR3 protein, CDR3 DNA. A D gene is named only where the DNA matches it firmly.

J gene: TRBJ1-5; V gene: TRBV5-1; D gene: -; CDR3 protein: CASSLAGSIDQPQHF; CDR3 DNA: TGCGCCAGCAGCTTGGCGGGTTCCATCGATCAGCCCCAGCATTTT
J gene: TRBJ1-5; V gene: TRBV2; D gene: -; CDR3 protein: CASRKGEGGNQPQHF; CDR3 DNA: TGTGCCAGCAGGAAGGGGGAGGGTGGCAATCAGCCCCAGCATTTT
J gene: TRBJ1-6; V gene: TRBV7-7; D gene: -; CDR3 protein: CASSLAGGAWLNSPLHF; CDR3 DNA: TGTGCTAGCAGCTTAGCCGGGGGGGCCTGGCTTAATTCACCCCTCCACTTT
J gene: TRBJ1-2; V gene: TRBV28; D gene: -; CDR3 protein: CASSFGGQDDSGYTF; CDR3 DNA: TGTGCCAGCAGTTTCGGCGGGCAGGACGACTCGGGCTACACCTTC
J gene: TRBJ1-5; V gene: TRBV7-2; D gene: -; CDR3 protein: CASSLLQGSNQPQHF; CDR3 DNA: TGTGCCAGCAGCTTATTACAGGGTAGCAATCAGCCCCAGCATTTT
J gene: TRBJ1-2; V gene: TRBV7-9; D gene: TRBD1; CDR3 protein: CASSQGGGGANYGYTF; CDR3 DNA: TGTGCCAGCAGCCAGGGGGGTGGGGGCGCAAACTATGGCTACACCTTC
J gene: TRBJ2-1; V gene: TRBV11-2; D gene: TRBD2; CDR3 protein: CASSLGLDPRYNEQFF; CDR3 DNA: TGTGCCAGCAGCCTCGGACTAGACCCTAGGTACAATGAGCAGTTCTTC
J gene: TRBJ1-1; V gene: TRBV6-5; D gene: -; CDR3 protein: CASSPGTYTEAFF; CDR3 DNA: TGTGCCAGCAGTCCAGGGACTTACACTGAAGCTTTCTTT
J gene: TRBJ2-7; V gene: TRBV28; D gene: TRBD1; CDR3 protein: CASSLTGEREYF; CDR3 DNA: TGTGCCAGCAGCCTTACAGGGGAGAGGGAGTACTTC
J gene: TRBJ2-7; V gene: TRBV5-1; D gene: TRBD2; CDR3 protein: CASSALAGAGEQYF; CDR3 DNA: TGCGCCAGCAGCGCATTAGCGGGAGCAGGTGAGCAGTACTTC
J gene: TRBJ1-3; V gene: TRBV7-9; D gene: -; CDR3 protein: CASSLQAFTGNTIYF; CDR3 DNA: TGTGCCAGCAGCTTACAGGCATTCACTGGAAACACCATATATTTT
J gene: TRBJ2-1; V gene: TRBV2; D gene: -; CDR3 protein: CASSEANGYNEQFF; CDR3 DNA: TGTGCCAGCAGTGAAGCGAACGGGTACAATGAGCAGTTCTTC
J gene: TRBJ2-7; V gene: TRBV9; D gene: TRBD1; CDR3 protein: CASSPGTGGTYEQYF; CDR3 DNA: TGTGCCAGCAGCCCCGGGACAGGGGGGACTTACGAGCAGTACTTC
J gene: TRBJ2-5; V gene: TRBV27; D gene: TRBD2; CDR3 protein: CASSRLAGEETQYF; CDR3 DNA: TGTGCCAGCAGTCGACTAGCGGGAGAAGAGACCCAGTACTTC
J gene: TRBJ2-7; V gene: TRBV4-1; D gene: TRBD1; CDR3 protein: CASSQPGQGSYEQYF; CDR3 DNA: TGCGCCAGCAGCCAACCGGGACAGGGTTCCTACGAGCAGTACTTC
J gene: TRBJ1-3; V gene: TRBV18; D gene: -; CDR3 protein: CASSPPSLNTIYF; CDR3 DNA: TGTGCCAGCTCACCACCGTCCCTAAACACCATATATTTT
J gene: TRBJ1-1; V gene: TRBV27; D gene: TRBD1; CDR3 protein: CASSLRGRVVNTEAFF; CDR3 DNA: TGTGCCAGCAGTTTAAGGGGGCGAGTGGTGAACACTGAAGCTTTCTTT
J gene: TRBJ2-3; V gene: TRBV9; D gene: -; CDR3 protein: CASSDEGLTDTQYF; CDR3 DNA: TGTGCCAGCAGCGACGAGGGACTCACAGATACGCAGTATTTT
J gene: TRBJ1-1; V gene: TRBV4-2; D gene: -; CDR3 protein: CASSLDTLNTEDFF; CDR3 DNA: TGTGCCAGCAGCCTTGACACTTTGAACACTGAAGATTTCTTT
J gene: TRBJ2-7; V gene: TRBV27; D gene: -; CDR3 protein: CASSLLQGGGEQYF; CDR3 DNA: TGTGCCAGCAGTTTACTTCAGGGAGGGGGCGAGCAGTACTTC
J gene: TRBJ1-3; V gene: TRBV14; D gene: -; CDR3 protein: CASTKGISGNTIYF; CDR3 DNA: TGTGCCAGCACGAAGGGGATATCTGGAAACACCATATATTTT
J gene: TRBJ1-2; V gene: TRBV18; D gene: -; CDR3 protein: CASSPLPEGYGYTF; CDR3 DNA: TGTGCCAGCTCACCACTCCCTGAGGGCTATGGCTACACCTTC
J gene: TRBJ1-1; V gene: TRBV18; D gene: -; CDR3 protein: CASSPPQGHGAFF; CDR3 DNA: TGTGCCAGCTCACCACCCCAGGGCCACGGAGCTTTCTTT
J gene: TRBJ1-1; V gene: TRBV10-3; D gene: -; CDR3 protein: CAISESVTVVSFF; CDR3 DNA: TGTGCCATCAGTGAGTCTGTTACAGTCGTATCTTTCTTT
J gene: TRBJ2-3; V gene: TRBV6-5; D gene: -; CDR3 protein: CASRSRQNTQYF; CDR3 DNA: TGTGCCAGCAGATCCCGACAGAATACGCAGTATTTT
J gene: TRBJ2-2; V gene: TRBV2; D gene: TRBD2; CDR3 protein: CASRGTSGEDTGELFF; CDR3 DNA: TGTGCCAGCAGGGGGACTAGCGGGGAGGACACCGGGGAGCTGTTTTTT